The 26 T cell receptor beta chains listed next were all sequenced from one sample in a study of shared clonotypes between healthy human individuals. TCRdb keeps only in-frame clones here, not all; method: immunoSEQ multiplex PCR. The table lists about 1 million clones, around 78% of them singletons, with under 0.6% in the top ten. The sequenced sample was memory CD4+ T cells from PBMCs. The sample's subset: CD45RA-negative fraction. The source is a man aged 18 to 30 in good health. Some clones in this sample may be carry-over from other donors' samples.

The J gene is TRBJ2-7, the V gene TRBV5-1; 7 bases fit TRBD2. J gave up 0 bases and V 6 bases, and 6 bases lay outside the gene matches. This CDR3 comprises 14 residues. Germline values: CDR1 SGHRS, CDR2 YFSETQ. This CDR3 is CASTLWGGSYEQYF. CDR3 nucleotide sequence: TGCGCCAGCACCCTATGGGGGGGCTCCTACGAGCAGTACTTC.

V is TRBV5-1 and J is TRBJ1-4; no reliable D call. Germline CDR1 reads SGHRS; CDR2 reads YFSETQ. Between the trimmed V and J ends, which lost 0 bases and 3 bases, there was a span of 6 bases. The CDR3 has 14 amino acids. The CDR3 sequence: CASSLESANEKLFF. The CDR3 DNA is TGCGCCAGCAGCTTGGAGTCAGCTAATGAAAAACTGTTTTTT.

The chain couples TRBV5-1 to TRBJ2-5; D remains unclear. CDR3 length equals 16 residues. Trimming removed 6 bases at V and 7 bases at J, with 25 bases between. Germline V CDR1 and CDR2: SGHRS, YFSETQ. In nucleotides, the CDR3 is TGCGCCAGCACCCCCGAAGGGCAGTCCCGTTTGGGGACCCAGTACTTC. Translated, it gives CASTPEGQSRLGTQYF.

The rearrangement links TRBV4-2 to TRBJ2-1; D might be TRBD2 (5 bases). CDR1 LGHNA and CDR2 YNFKEQ come from the germline V gene. V lost 4 bases, J lost 4 bases, and 20 bases lay in between. This CDR3 has 17 residues. The CDR3 spells CASSRSPLAADYNEQFF. As DNA, the CDR3 is TGTGCCAGCAGCCGGTCACCCCTAGCAGCAGATTACAATGAGCAGTTCTTC.

V gene TRBV5-1 combines with J gene TRBJ2-3, with TRBD2 as a possible D gene (6 bases). This CDR3 region has 15 residues. The V end was cut by 0 bases, the J end by 5 bases, with 13 bases between. Germline CDR1 reads SGHRS; CDR2 reads YFSETQ. CDR3 sequence: CASSLDSGTRDTQYF. DNA of the CDR3: TGCGCCAGCAGCTTGGATAGCGGAACAAGAGATACGCAGTATTTT. Variable domain in full (rest from reference TRBV5-1 and TRBJ2-3): KAGVTQTPRYLIKTRGQQVTLSCSPISGHRSVSWYQQTPGQGLQFLFEYFSETQRNKGNFPGRFSGRQFSNSRSEMNVSTLELGDSALYLCASSLDSGTRDTQYFGPGTRLTVL.

The V and J genes are TRBV21-1 and TRBJ2-7. TRBV21-1 is a pseudogene. This CDR3 comprises 14 residues. The CDR3 reads CASSKDPDSYEQYF. DNA for the CDR3: TGTGCCAGCAGCAAAGATCCGGATTCCTACGAGCAGTACTTC.

This clone was counted only a few times. The chain employs TRBV25-1 and TRBJ2-1; 7 bases are a match to TRBD2. Germline CDR1 is MGHDK and CDR2 is SYGVNS. J lost 6 bases, V lost 5 bases, and 13 bases had no gene match. The CDR3 is 16 amino acids. The CDR3 protein is CASSPYDLGTINEQFF. In DNA form, the CDR3 reads TGTGCCAGCAGTCCCTACGACCTGGGGACTATCAATGAGCAGTTCTTC.

The J gene is TRBJ2-5, the V gene TRBV7-6, with D possibly matching TRBD2 (6 bases). The V and J ends lost 5 bases and 5 bases respectively, with 15 bases between them. The CDR3 consists of 14 residues. The V gene's germline CDR1 is SGHVS and CDR2 FNYEAQ. In nucleotides, the CDR3 is TGTGCCAGCAGCCGTAGCGGCCGTGGGGAGACCCAGTACTTC. This encodes CASSRSGRGETQYF.

Note on this clone: This sample also contains other DNA sequences that code for the same CDR3. The chain carries TRBV29-1 and TRBJ1-2, with D tentatively TRBD1 (6 bases). The CDR3 has 11 amino acids. Per the germline V gene, CDR1 is SQVTM and CDR2 is ANQGSEA. Trimming removed 4 bases at V and 6 bases at J, with 9 bases between. The CDR3: CSVGQGNGYTF. In DNA, the CDR3 is TGCAGCGTTGGCCAGGGGAATGGCTACACCTTC.

About this clone itself: Other DNA sequences in the sample encode the same CDR3. The chain links TRBV7-9 to TRBJ2-6, with 8 bases aligning to TRBD1. This CDR3 is built from 15 residues. CDR1 is SEHNR and CDR2 is FQNEAQ in the germline V gene (reference sequence). Trimming cost V 2 bases and J 4 bases; bases outside gene matches: 1. The CDR3 region is CASSLQGAGANVLTF. CDR3 bases: TGTGCCAGCAGCTTACAGGGGGCCGGGGCCAACGTCCTGACTTTC. The full variable domain, its missing parts supplied by reference TRBV7-9 and TRBJ2-6, is DTGVSQNPRHKITKRGQNVTFRCDPISEHNRLYWYRQTLGQGPEFLTYFQNEAQLEKSRLLSDRFSAERPKGSFSTLEIQRTEQGDSAMYLCASSLQGAGANVLTFGAGSRLTVL.

V is TRBV18 and J is TRBJ2-1; D possibly uses TRBD1 or TRBD2 (5 bases each). This CDR3 comprises 15 residues. Germline lookup yields CDR1 KGHSH and CDR2 LQKENI. V was cut by 4 bases and J by 7 bases, with 17 bases left in between. CDR3 sequence (DNA): TGTGCCAGCTCACTGGGCCCGGGGAAGGGGAATGAGCAGTTCTTC. As protein: CASSLGPGKGNEQFF. Full variable domain (outside the CDR3, taken from reference TRBV18 and TRBJ2-1): NAGVMQNPRHLVRRRGQEARLRCSPMKGHSHVYWYRQLPEEGLKFMVYLQKENIIDESGMPKERFSAEFPKEGPSILRIQQVVRGDSAAYFCASSLGPGKGNEQFFGPGTRLTVL.

The J gene is TRBJ2-7, the V gene TRBV2; unclear D gene. The germline V gene encodes CDR1 SNHLY and CDR2 FYNNEI. Trimming took off 3 bases at V and 3 bases at J, with 9 bases between the two ends. The CDR3 is 13 amino acids. The CDR3 bases are TGTGCCAGCAGTGAGTTCCAGATCTACGAGCAGTACTTC. Its translation is CASSEFQIYEQYF.

This clone was recorded only once. The genes are TRBV25-1 and TRBJ1-2, with D maybe TRBD1 (5 bases). V lost 3 bases and J lost 4, with 12 bases in between. CDR1 is MGHDK and CDR2 is SYGVNS in the germline V gene. The CDR3 is 14 residues long. In nucleotides, the CDR3 is TGTGCCAGCAGTGACGTCGGGGGGACCTATGGCTACACCTTC. It specifies CASSDVGGTYGYTF.

The gene calls are TRBV5-1 and TRBJ2-5, with 8 bases fitting TRBD2. This CDR3 contains 15 residues. Germline values: CDR1 SGHRS, CDR2 YFSETQ. The ends lost 4 bases at V and 4 bases at J; junction bases unmatched: 9. The CDR3 DNA follows: TGCGCCAGCAGCACCCCTGCCCTAGCGGGAGAGACCCAGTACTTC. Amino acid sequence: CASSTPALAGETQYF.

The chain carries TRBV6-1 and TRBJ2-1; no firm D call. V was pared by 7 bases and J by 5 bases, with 12 bases between. Germline V gene sequence: CDR1 MNHNS, CDR2 SASEGT. The CDR3 is 13 residues long. CDR3 sequence (DNA): TGTGCCAGCACTCTTGGTGCCGACAATGAGCAGTTCTTC. It yields the protein CASTLGADNEQFF.

The chain has TRBV7-2 and TRBJ1-3; TRBD1 matches 7 bases. The CDR3 covers 16 residues. V lost 3 bases and J lost 2; bases outside the gene matches: 7. CDR1 and CDR2 from the germline V gene are SGHTA and FQGNSA. As DNA, the CDR3 is TGTGCCAGCAGCTTTGGACAGGTGTCAGCTGGAAACACCATATATTTT. Translated: CASSFGQVSAGNTIYF.

V usage is TRBV2 and J usage is TRBJ2-3; the D gene could be TRBD1 or TRBD2 (6 bases each). With 8 bases removed from V and 9 bases from J, the gap between germline ends came to 18 bases. Looked up from germline, CDR1 is SNHLY and CDR2 is FYNNEI. CDR3 length: 13 amino acids. The CDR3 DNA reads TGTGCCAGCTGTCCGAGGGGGGTAAGGACGCAGTATTTT. This codes for CASCPRGVRTQYF.

The rearrangement links TRBV7-9 to TRBJ2-2; 11 bases are a match to TRBD2. CDR1 and CDR2 (germline): SEHNR, FQNEAQ (reference sequence). There are 15 residues in the CDR3. The V segment lost 1 base and the J segment 7 bases; nucleotides outside the gene matches: 2. The CDR3 DNA sequence: TGTGCCAGCAGCTTAGTGGGGACTAGCGGCGGGGAGCTGTTTTTT. It yields the protein CASSLVGTSGGELFF.

The genes are TRBV20-1 and TRBJ2-7, with 7 bases matching TRBD2. V lost 3 bases, J lost 6 bases, and 2 bases stayed unmatched. The germline V gene has CDR1 DFQATT and CDR2 SNEGSKA (reference sequence). The CDR3 consists of 11 residues. CDR3: CSASWGGEQYF. CDR3 nucleotide sequence: TGCAGTGCTAGTTGGGGGGGCGAGCAGTACTTC.

This rearrangement joins TRBV28 to TRBJ2-7; 10 bases are a match to TRBD1. CDR3 length: 15 amino acids. J gave up 7 bases and V 7 bases, and 13 bases lay outside the gene matches. Looked up from germline, CDR1 is MDHEN and CDR2 is SYDVKM. The CDR3 nucleotides read TGTGCCAGCACCCGGTCCCGGACAGGGGGTCTAGAGCAGTACTTC. Translation gives CASTRSRTGGLEQYF.

This chain links TRBV11-2 with TRBJ2-1; D not certain. The V gene's germline CDR1 is SGHAT and CDR2 FQNNGV. Deletions cut 1 base from V and 7 bases from J, with 11 bases between. CDR3 length: 14 residues. Written as DNA, the CDR3 is TGTGCCAGCAGCTTAGGAGGTCAAGCGAATGAGCAGTTCTTC. Translation gives CASSLGGQANEQFF.

The rearrangement joins TRBV10-3 to TRBJ2-2; 11 positions match TRBD2. Germline CDR1 ENHRY, CDR2 SYGVKD. This CDR3 region has 14 residues. The ends lost 10 bases at V and 5 bases at J; junction bases unmatched: 6. CDR3 in amino acids: CATLGTSGTGELFF. The CDR3 DNA is TGTGCCACCTTAGGGACTAGCGGTACCGGGGAGCTGTTTTTT.

The chain combines TRBV2 with TRBJ2-3; a possible D gene is TRBD2 (5 bases). Looked up from germline, CDR1 is SNHLY and CDR2 is FYNNEI. The CDR3 has 14 residues. Trimming pared 7 bases from V and 0 bases from J, leaving 11 bases between. Here the CDR3 reads CASKQRTSTDTQYF. The CDR3 DNA reads TGTGCCAGCAAGCAGCGGACTAGCACAGATACGCAGTATTTT. The variable domain in full, with the rest retrieved from reference TRBV2 and TRBJ2-3, is EPEVTQTPSHQVTQMGQEVILRCVPISNHLYFYWYRQILGQKVEFLVSFYNNEISEKSEIFDDQFSVERPDGSNFTLKIRSTKLEDSAMYFCASKQRTSTDTQYFGPGTRLTVL.

This sequence joins TRBV28 and TRBJ2-7; 10 bases agree with TRBD1. This CDR3 has 15 amino acids. Unmatched junction bases numbered 11, after V lost 6 bases and J lost 6 bases. From germline, CDR1 is MDHEN and CDR2 SYDVKM. The CDR3: CASRSADRGSGEQYF. DNA of the CDR3: TGTGCCAGCAGGTCCGCGGACAGGGGGTCGGGCGAGCAGTACTTC.

CDR3 bases: TGTGCCAGCAGTTTGGGGGGTTCAGGGCAGCCCCAGCATTTT. Its translation: CASSLGGSGQPQHF. This chain links TRBV28 with TRBJ1-5; D perhaps matches TRBD1 (5 bases). V lost 3 bases, J lost 7 bases, and 13 bases lay in between. The CDR3 runs to 14 residues. Germline loops: CDR1 MDHEN, CDR2 SYDVKM.

This sequence joins TRBV6-6 and TRBJ1-3; D uncertain. Germline V gene sequence: CDR1 MNHNY, CDR2 SVGAGI (reference sequence). Trimming took off 4 bases at V and 0 bases at J, with 7 bases between the two ends. This CDR3 spans 14 amino acids. This chain's CDR3 is CASSFRDSGNTIYF. CDR3 in DNA: TGTGCCAGCAGTTTCCGGGACTCTGGAAACACCATATATTTT.